At least ten counts were recorded for the clone carrying this T cell receptor beta chain. Its specificity is not known. The ends were cut back, 7 bases at V and 3 bases at J, with 7 bases in the middle. This CDR3 has 10 amino acids. In germline, CDR1 is SQVTM, CDR2 ANQGSEA. The sample originates from a study of CD8 T cells in ankylosing spondylitis. A single record per CDR3 protein comes from TCRdb applying MiXCR to the 5' RACE reads. The sample records 150,000 to 200,000 distinct CDR3 sequences, over 10% being singletons. Study results and caveats: A motif of 7 to 9 highly homologous TCR beta variants was seen as apparently characteristic of ankylosing spondylitis blood.

The clonotype comes from a female donor with ankylosing spondylitis or in good health (not recorded which). The material sequenced was blood, either unsorted or a sorted T cell fraction (not recorded which). The chain has TRBV29-1 and TRBJ2-7; no clear D. This chain's CDR3 is CSAYYYEQYF. The CDR3 DNA reads TGCAGCGCCTACTACTACGAGCAGTACTTC.